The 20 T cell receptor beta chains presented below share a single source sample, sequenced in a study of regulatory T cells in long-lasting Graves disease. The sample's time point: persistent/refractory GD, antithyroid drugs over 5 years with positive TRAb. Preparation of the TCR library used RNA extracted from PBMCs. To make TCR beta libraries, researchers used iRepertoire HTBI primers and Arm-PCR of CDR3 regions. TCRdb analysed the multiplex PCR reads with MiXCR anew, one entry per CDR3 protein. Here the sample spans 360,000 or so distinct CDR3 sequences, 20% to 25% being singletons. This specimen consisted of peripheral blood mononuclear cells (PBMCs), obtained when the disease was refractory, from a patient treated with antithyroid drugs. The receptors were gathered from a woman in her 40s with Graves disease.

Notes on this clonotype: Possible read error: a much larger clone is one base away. The CDR3 nucleotides read TGTGCCAGCAGCTTTAGGACAATGAACACTGAAGCTTTCTTT. This gives the protein CASSFRTMNTEAFF. The gene calls are TRBV13 and TRBJ1-1; possible D gene TRBD1, 5 bases. The CDR3 sequence is 14 residues long. The germline V gene encodes CDR1 PRHDT and CDR2 FYEKMQ (reference sequence). With 3 bases removed from V and 0 bases from J, the gap between germline ends came to 8 bases.

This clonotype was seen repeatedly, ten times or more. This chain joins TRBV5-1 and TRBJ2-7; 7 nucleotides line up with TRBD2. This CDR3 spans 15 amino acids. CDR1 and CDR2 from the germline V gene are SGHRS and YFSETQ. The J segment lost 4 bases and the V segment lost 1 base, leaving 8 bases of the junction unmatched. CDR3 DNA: TGCGCCAGCAGCTTGAGGGCGGGAGCACATTACGAGCAGTACTTC. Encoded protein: CASSLRAGAHYEQYF. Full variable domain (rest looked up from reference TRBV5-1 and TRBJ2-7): KAGVTQTPRYLIKTRGQQVTLSCSPISGHRSVSWYQQTPGQGLQFLFEYFSETQRNKGNFPGRFSGRQFSNSRSEMNVSTLELGDSALYLCASSLRAGAHYEQYFGPGTRLTVT.

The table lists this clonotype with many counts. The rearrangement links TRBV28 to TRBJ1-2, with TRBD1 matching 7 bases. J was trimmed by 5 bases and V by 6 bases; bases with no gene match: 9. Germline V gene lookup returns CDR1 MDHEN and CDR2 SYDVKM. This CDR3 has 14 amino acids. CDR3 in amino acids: CASSPGGVKYGYTF. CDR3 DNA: TGTGCCAGCAGCCCAGGGGGGGTGAAGTATGGCTACACCTTC.

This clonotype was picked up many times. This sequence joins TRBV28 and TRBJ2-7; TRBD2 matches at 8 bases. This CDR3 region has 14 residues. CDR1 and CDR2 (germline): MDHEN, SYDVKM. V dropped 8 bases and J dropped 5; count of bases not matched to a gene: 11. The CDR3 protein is CASGPGAGGDEQYF. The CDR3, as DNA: TGTGCCAGCGGACCGGGGGCGGGAGGTGACGAGCAGTACTTC.

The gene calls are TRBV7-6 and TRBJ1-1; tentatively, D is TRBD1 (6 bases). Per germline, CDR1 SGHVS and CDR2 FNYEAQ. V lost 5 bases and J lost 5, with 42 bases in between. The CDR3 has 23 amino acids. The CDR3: CASSPSLIEGLMRAGDGRTEAFF. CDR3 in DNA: TGTGCCAGCAGCCCGAGCTTAATAGAGGGGCTCATGCGGGCAGGGGATGGAAGGACTGAAGCTTTCTTT. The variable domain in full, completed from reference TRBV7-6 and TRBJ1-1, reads GAGVSQSPRYKVTKRGQDVALRCDPISGHVSLYWYRQALGQGPEFLTYFNYEAQQDKSGLPNDRFSAERPEGSISTLTIQRTEQRDSAMYRCASSPSLIEGLMRAGDGRTEAFFGQGTRLTVV.

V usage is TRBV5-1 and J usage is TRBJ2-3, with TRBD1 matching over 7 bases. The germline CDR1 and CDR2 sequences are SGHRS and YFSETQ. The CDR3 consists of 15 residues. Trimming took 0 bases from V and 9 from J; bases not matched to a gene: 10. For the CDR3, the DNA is TGCGCCAGCAGCTTGGGACAGGGAGCTCCAGGAACGCAGTATTTT. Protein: CASSLGQGAPGTQYF. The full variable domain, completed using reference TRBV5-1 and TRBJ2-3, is KAGVTQTPRYLIKTRGQQVTLSCSPISGHRSVSWYQQTPGQGLQFLFEYFSETQRNKGNFPGRFSGRQFSNSRSEMNVSTLELGDSALYLCASSLGQGAPGTQYFGPGTRLTVL.

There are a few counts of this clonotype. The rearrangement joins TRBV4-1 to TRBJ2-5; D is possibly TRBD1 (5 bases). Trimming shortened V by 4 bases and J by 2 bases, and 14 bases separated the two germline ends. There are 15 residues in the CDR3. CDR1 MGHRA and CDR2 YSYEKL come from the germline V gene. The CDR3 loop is CASSPKRGGQETQYF. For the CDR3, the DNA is TGCGCCAGCAGCCCAAAAAGGGGTGGACAAGAGACCCAGTACTTC.

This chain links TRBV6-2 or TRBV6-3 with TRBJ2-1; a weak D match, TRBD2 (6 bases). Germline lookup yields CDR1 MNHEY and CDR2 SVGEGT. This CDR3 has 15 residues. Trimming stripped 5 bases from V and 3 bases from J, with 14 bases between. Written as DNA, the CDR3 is TGTGCCAGCAGTCCCTTTGGGGGAGGCTACAATGAGCAGTTCTTC. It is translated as CASSPFGGGYNEQFF.

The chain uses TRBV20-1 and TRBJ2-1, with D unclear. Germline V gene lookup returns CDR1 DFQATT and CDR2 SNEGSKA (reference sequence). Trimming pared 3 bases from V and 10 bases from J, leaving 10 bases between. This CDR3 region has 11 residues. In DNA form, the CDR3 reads TGCAGTGCTAGCGAGATACGGGAGCAGTTCTTC. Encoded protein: CSASEIREQFF.

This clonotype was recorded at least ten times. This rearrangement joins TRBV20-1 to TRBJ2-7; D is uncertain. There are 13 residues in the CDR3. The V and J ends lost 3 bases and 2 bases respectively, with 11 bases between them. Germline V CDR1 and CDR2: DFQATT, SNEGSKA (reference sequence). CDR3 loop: CSARSPLAYEQYF. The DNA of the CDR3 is TGCAGTGCTAGGAGTCCCCTAGCCTACGAGCAGTACTTC.

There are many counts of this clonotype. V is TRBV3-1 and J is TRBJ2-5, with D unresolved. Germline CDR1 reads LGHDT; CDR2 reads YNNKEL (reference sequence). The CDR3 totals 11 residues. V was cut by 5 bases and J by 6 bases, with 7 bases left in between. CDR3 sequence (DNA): TGTGCCAGCAGCTCCACGCAGACCCAGTACTTC. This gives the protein CASSSTQTQYF.

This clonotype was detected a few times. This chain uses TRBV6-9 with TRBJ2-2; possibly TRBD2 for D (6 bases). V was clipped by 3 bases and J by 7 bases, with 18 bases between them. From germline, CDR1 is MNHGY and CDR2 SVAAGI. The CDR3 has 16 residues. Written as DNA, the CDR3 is TGTGCCAGCAGTTACGTAGGCAGGGAGGATGACGGGGAGCTGTTTTTT. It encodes CASSYVGREDDGELFF.

The CDR3 DNA follows: TGTGCCAGCAGTTATACTACAGGGGGCAGGAAACAGCCCCAGCATTTT. Its translation: CASSYTTGGRKQPQHF. The chain recombines TRBV6-5 with TRBJ1-5, with 9 bases aligning to TRBD1. J gave up 7 bases and V 3 bases, and 10 bases lay outside the gene matches. Germline-derived CDR1 and CDR2 are MNHEY and SVGAGI. This CDR3 is 16 amino acids long.

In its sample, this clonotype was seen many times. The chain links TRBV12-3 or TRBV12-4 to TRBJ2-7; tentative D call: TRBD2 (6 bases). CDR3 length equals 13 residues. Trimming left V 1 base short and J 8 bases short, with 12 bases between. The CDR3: CASSLVAALQQYF. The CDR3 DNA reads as TGTGCCAGCAGTTTAGTAGCGGCTCTTCAGCAGTACTTC.

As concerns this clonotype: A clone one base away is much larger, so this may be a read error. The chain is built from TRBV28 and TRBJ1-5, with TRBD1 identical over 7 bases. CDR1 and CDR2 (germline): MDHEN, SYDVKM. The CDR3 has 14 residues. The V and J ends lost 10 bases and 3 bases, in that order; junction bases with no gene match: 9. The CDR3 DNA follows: TGTGCCAACACCATGGGACAGCACAATCAGCCCCAGCATTTT. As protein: CANTMGQHNQPQHF.

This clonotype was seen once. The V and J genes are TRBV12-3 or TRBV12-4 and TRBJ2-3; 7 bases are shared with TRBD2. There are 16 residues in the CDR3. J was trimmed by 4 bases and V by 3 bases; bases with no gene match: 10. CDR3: CASSFPRAGSADTQYF. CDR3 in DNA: TGTGCCAGCAGTTTCCCCCGAGCGGGGTCCGCAGATACGCAGTATTTT.

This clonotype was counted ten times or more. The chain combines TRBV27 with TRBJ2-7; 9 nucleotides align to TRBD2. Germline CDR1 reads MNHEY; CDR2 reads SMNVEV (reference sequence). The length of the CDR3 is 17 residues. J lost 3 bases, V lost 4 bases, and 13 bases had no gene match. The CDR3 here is CASSSSGLAWGHYEQYF. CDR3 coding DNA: TGTGCCAGCAGTTCCTCGGGACTAGCTTGGGGCCACTACGAGCAGTACTTC.

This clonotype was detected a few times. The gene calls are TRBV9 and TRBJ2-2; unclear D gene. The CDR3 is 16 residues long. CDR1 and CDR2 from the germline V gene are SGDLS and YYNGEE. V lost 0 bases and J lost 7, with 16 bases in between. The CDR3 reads CASSVVGNEYGGELFF. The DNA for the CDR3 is TGTGCCAGCAGCGTAGTAGGAAACGAATACGGCGGGGAGCTGTTTTTT.

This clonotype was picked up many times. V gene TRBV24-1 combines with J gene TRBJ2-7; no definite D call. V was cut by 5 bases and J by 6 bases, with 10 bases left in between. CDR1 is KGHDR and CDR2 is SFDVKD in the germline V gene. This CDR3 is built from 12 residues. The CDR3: CATSGQVGEQYF. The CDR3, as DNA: TGTGCCACCAGTGGCCAGGTCGGCGAGCAGTACTTC.

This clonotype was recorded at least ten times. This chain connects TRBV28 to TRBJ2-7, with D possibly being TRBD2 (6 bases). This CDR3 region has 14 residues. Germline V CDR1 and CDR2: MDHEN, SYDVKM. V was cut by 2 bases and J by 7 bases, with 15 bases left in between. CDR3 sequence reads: CASSLSLGGREQYF. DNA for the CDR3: TGTGCCAGCAGTTTAAGCCTCGGGGGAAGGGAGCAGTACTTC. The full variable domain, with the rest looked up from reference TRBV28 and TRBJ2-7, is DVKVTQSSRYLVKRTGEKVFLECVQDMDHENMFWYRQDPGLGLRLIYFSYDVKMKEKGDIPEGYSVSREKKERFSLILESASTNQTSMYLCASSLSLGGREQYFGPGTRLTVT.